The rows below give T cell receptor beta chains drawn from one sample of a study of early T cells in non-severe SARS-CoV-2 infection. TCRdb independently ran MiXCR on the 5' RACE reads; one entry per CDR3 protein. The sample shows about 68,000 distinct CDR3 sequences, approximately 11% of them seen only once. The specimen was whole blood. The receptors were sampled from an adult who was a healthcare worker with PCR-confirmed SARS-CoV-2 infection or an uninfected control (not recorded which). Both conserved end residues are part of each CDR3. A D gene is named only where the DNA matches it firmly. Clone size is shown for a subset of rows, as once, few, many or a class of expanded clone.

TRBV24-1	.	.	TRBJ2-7	TGTGCCACCAGTGATCCAAGGACCTACGAGCAGTACTTC	CATSDPRTYEQYF
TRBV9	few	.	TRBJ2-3	TGTGCCAGCAGCGTAGCGGGCCGGTCGGGCACAGATACGCAGTATTTT	CASSVAGRSGTDTQYF
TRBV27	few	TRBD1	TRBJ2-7	TGTGCCAGCAGTCCCGGGACAGGGGGCTACGAGCAGTACTTC	CASSPGTGGYEQYF
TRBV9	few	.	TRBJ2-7	TGTGCCAGCAGCGTAGACTTCCACGAGCAGTACTTC	CASSVDFHEQYF
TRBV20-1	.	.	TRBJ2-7	TGCAGTGCCGCGACGGCGATCTACGAGCAGTACTTC	CSAATAIYEQYF
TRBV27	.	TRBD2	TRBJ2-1	TGTGCCAGCAGCCCACTCCCTAGCGGGACCAATGAGCAGTTCTTC	CASSPLPSGTNEQFF
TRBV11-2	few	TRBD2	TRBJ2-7	TGTGCCAGCAGCTTGGTGGCAGCGGGGCCTAAATCGGGCTACGAGCAGTACTTC	CASSLVAAGPKSGYEQYF
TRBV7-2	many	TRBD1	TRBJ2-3	TGTGCCAGCAGCCCGTACCTGACAGGGAGTACAGATACGCAGTATTTT	CASSPYLTGSTDTQYF
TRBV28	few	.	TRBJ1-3	TGTGCCAGCAGTTTGGGGCGAGACACCATATATTTT	CASSLGRDTIYF
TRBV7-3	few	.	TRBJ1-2	TGTGCCAGCAGCTTAGGGGCAGGGAGCGGTGGCTACACCTTC	CASSLGAGSGGYTF
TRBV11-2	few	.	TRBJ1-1	TGTGCCAGCAGCCGTTCGAAGAACACTGAAGCTTTCTTT	CASSRSKNTEAFF
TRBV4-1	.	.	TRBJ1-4	TGCGCCAGCGGAACAATAAGTGGCGAAAAACTGTTTTTT	CASGTISGEKLFF
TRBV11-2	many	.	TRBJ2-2	TGTGCCAGCAGCTTAGAAGGCGGAGTTGGGGAGCTGTTTTTT	CASSLEGGVGELFF
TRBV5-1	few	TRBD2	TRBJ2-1	TGCGCCAGCAGAAAGGGACTAGCGGACAATGAGCAGTTCTTC	CASRKGLADNEQFF
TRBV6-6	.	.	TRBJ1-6	TGTGCCAGCAGTTACCCGGGCGATTCACCCCTCCACTTT	CASSYPGDSPLHF
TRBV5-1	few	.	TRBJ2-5	TGCGCCTCCCGAGATGGTCCAACCAGGCAAGAGACCCAGTACTTC	CASRDGPTRQETQYF
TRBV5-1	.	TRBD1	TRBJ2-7	TGCGCCAGCAGCGCGGACAGGGATGGGGAGCAGTACTTC	CASSADRDGEQYF
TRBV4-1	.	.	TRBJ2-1	TGCGCCAGCAGCCATCCCCTAGATGAGCAGTTCTTC	CASSHPLDEQFF